This TCR beta chain was identified in a study of T cells in Graves' hyperthyroidism and ophthalmopathy. Notes on the study in general: Most clonotypes that expanded in the thyroid above 0.001 also showed up in blood. The model identified upcoming ophthalmopathy a median roughly 6 months ahead of onset.

Authors of the study amplified TCR beta CDR3 regions from RNA transcripts. First-round RT-PCR of the TCR CDR3 relied on the HTBI primer set. In TCRdb, the multiplex PCR reads were re-called with MiXCR into one record per CDR3 protein. The table records approximately 640,000 distinct CDR3 sequences, roughly 46% of them present only once. Pregnant or lactating patients were excluded, as were those with uncontrolled infection or other autoimmune disease. Together with thyroid ultrasound, orbital computed tomography, serum thyroxine and TRAb, clinical symptoms were used for diagnoses. Concerning this clonotype: Its antigen is still unknown.

Germline trimming cut 5 bases from V and 8 bases from J; bases unmatched to any gene: 11. CDR3 length: 14 amino acids. CDR1 and CDR2 (germline): SGHTA, FQGNSA. The rearrangement links TRBV7-2 to TRBJ1-2, with 7 bases fitting TRBD1. The sequenced sample was peripheral blood or thyroid tissue (not recorded which). The TCR originated in an adult man with Graves' disease, either hyperthyroidism or ophthalmopathy (not recorded which). CDR3 sequence reads: CASSRQGSTGGYTF. Here the CDR3 DNA reads TGTGCCAGCAGCAGACAGGGATCCACGGGAGGCTACACCTTC.